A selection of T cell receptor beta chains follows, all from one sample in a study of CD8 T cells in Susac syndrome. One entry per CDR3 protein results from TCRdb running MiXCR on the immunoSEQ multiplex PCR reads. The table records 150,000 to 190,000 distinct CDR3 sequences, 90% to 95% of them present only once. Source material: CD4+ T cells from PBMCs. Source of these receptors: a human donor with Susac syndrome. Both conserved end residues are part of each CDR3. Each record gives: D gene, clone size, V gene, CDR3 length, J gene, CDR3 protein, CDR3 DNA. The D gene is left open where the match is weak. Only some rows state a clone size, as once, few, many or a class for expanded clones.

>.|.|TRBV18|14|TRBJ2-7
CASSPRGSAYEQYF
TGTGCCAGCTCACCTCGAGGGAGCGCCTACGAGCAGTACTTC
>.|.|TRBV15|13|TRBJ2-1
CATSRTRSYEQFF
TGTGCCACCAGCAGGACCCGATCCTATGAGCAGTTCTTC
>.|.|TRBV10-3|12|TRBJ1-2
CAIWDRGYGYTF
TGTGCCATTTGGGACCGCGGCTATGGCTACACCTTC
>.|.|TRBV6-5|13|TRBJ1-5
CASSWKSEQPQHF
TGTGCCAGCAGTTGGAAATCCGAACAGCCCCAGCATTTT
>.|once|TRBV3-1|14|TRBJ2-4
CASSQGGAKNIQYF
TGTGCCAGCAGCCAAGGGGGGGCCAAAAACATTCAGTACTTC
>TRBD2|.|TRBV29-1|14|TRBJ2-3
CSATEARGVDTQYF
TGCAGCGCCACCGAAGCTCGGGGGGTGGATACGCAGTATTTT
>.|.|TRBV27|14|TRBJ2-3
CASSLGGTSHTQYF
TGTGCCAGCAGTTTGGGCGGGACGTCCCATACGCAGTATTTT
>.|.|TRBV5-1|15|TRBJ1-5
CASSLDSPPNQPQHF
TGCGCCAGCAGCTTGGACAGTCCCCCGAATCAGCCCCAGCATTTT
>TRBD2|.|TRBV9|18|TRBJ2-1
CASSPLPPLAGGHNEQFF
TGTGCCAGCAGCCCCCTCCCCCCATTAGCGGGGGGCCACAATGAGCAGTTCTTC
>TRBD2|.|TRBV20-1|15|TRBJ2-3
CSAIAGGEGTDTQYF
TGCAGTGCAATAGCGGGGGGCGAGGGCACAGATACGCAGTATTTT
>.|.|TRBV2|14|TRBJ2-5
CASSEGSTQETQYF
TGTGCCAGCAGTGAAGGGTCGACCCAAGAGACCCAGTACTTC
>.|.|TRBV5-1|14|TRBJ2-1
CASSFRDSYNEQFF
TGCGCCAGCAGCTTTCGGGACTCCTACAATGAGCAGTTCTTC
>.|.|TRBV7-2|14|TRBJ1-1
CASTRPLLNTEAFF
TGTGCCAGCACCCGGCCACTGCTGAACACTGAAGCTTTCTTT
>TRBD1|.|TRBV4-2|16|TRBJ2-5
CASSQTGQGVVETQYF
TGTGCCAGCAGCCAGACGGGACAGGGGGTCGTCGAGACCCAGTACTTC
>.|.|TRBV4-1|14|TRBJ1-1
CASSHPSGETEAFF
TGCGCCAGCAGCCATCCCTCGGGAGAAACTGAAGCTTTCTTT
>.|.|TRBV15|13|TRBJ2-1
CATSRGGLNEQFF
TGTGCCACCAGCAGGGGAGGCTTAAATGAGCAGTTCTTC
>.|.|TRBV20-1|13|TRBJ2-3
CSARHTQADTQYF
TGCAGTGCTAGGCATACGCAGGCAGATACGCAGTATTTT
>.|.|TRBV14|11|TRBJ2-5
CASSRKGTQYF
TGTGCCAGCAGCCGCAAGGGGACCCAGTACTTC
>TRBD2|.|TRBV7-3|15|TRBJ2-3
CASSPWAGDTDTQYF
TGTGCCAGCAGCCCATGGGCGGGAGACACAGATACGCAGTATTTT
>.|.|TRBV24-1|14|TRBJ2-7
CATPPRVSSYEQYF
TGTGCCACCCCCCCCCGGGTTAGCTCCTACGAGCAGTACTTC
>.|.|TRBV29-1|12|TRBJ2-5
CSVERDLETQYF
TGCAGCGTTGAGAGGGATCTGGAGACCCAGTACTTC
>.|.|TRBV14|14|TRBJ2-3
CASSQVSVGDTQYF
TGTGCCAGCAGCCAAGTCTCGGTCGGAGATACGCAGTATTTT
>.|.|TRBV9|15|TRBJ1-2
CASTPGPTADYGYTF
TGTGCCAGCACCCCAGGCCCAACAGCAGACTATGGCTACACCTTC
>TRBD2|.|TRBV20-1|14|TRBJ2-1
CSAGLAGAYNEQFF
TGCAGTGCTGGACTAGCGGGGGCCTACAATGAGCAGTTCTTC
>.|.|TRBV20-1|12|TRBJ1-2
CSAGGRLYGYTF
TGCAGTGCCGGAGGCAGACTCTATGGCTACACCTTC
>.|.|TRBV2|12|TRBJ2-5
CASSGHPGTQYF
TGTGCCAGCAGTGGGCATCCGGGGACCCAGTACTTC
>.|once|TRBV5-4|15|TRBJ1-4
CASSPAGPTNEKLFF
TGTGCCAGCAGCCCGGCGGGCCCAACTAATGAAAAACTGTTTTTT
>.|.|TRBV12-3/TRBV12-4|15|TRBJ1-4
CASSESAGPNEKLFF
TGTGCCAGCAGTGAGTCAGCGGGTCCTAATGAAAAACTGTTTTTT
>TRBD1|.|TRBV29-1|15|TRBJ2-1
CSVGGQAPSYNEQFF
TGCAGCGTAGGGGGCCAAGCCCCCTCCTACAATGAGCAGTTCTTC
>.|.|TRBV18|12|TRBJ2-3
CASSPQGDTQYF
TGTGCCAGCTCACCACAAGGAGATACGCAGTATTTT
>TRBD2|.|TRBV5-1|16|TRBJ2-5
CASSPGLAGAEETQYF
TGCGCCAGCAGTCCGGGACTAGCGGGGGCCGAAGAGACCCAGTACTTC
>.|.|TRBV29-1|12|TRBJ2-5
CSALQRGETQYF
TGCAGCGCTCTACAGAGGGGGGAGACCCAGTACTTC
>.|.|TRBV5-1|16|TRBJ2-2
CASSSNTGANTGELFF
TGCGCCAGCAGCTCGAATACAGGCGCGAACACCGGGGAGCTGTTTTTT
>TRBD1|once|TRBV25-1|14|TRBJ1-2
CASSDRTGGYGYTF
TGTGCCAGCAGTGACAGGACAGGGGGCTATGGCTACACCTTC
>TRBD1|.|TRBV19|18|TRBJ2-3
CASSIGLLDRRYADTQYF
TGTGCCAGTAGTATCGGCCTACTGGACAGGCGGTACGCAGATACGCAGTATTTT
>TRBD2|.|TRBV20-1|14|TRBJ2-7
CSARRPGLGSEQYF
TGCAGTGCTAGGAGACCGGGACTAGGTTCCGAGCAGTACTTC
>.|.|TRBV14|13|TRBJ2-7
CASSQTRAKEVYF
TGTGCCAGCAGCCAAACCCGGGCCAAGGAGGTGTACTTC